This TCR beta chain was captured by sequencing in a study of molecular identifiers for immune sequencing clone quantification. At the level of the study: Replicate RNA came from about 19,000 or 110,000 naive CD8 cells and was split five ways, and four parts were sequenced. The study's findings and limits: Jurkat TCR RNA spiked in from one cell reportedly remained identifiable amid roughly 910,000 naive cells.

TCRdb itself ran the PCR reads through MiXCR, one entry per CDR3 protein. The sample has more than 550,000 distinct CDR3 sequences; roughly 27% are singletons. The CDR3 has 14 residues. CDR1 is PRHDT and CDR2 is FYEKMQ in the germline V gene (reference sequence). The germline V and J ends were trimmed by 7 bases and 6 bases, with 17 bases remaining between them. As to this clonotype: Its target is not known.

The J gene is TRBJ2-3, the V gene TRBV13; no definite D call. The sample taken for sequencing was naive CD8+ T cells from blood, with Jurkat cell RNA spiked in. Subset of the sample: FACS-sorted CD8+CD4-CCR7+CD45RA+ naive T cells. This TCR was sampled from a human donor in good health. Some libraries in this study had Jurkat cell RNA spiked in. The CDR3 bases are TGTGCCAGCAACTCGACGAACGAAGGGGATACGCAGTATTTT. Translating gives CASNSTNEGDTQYF.